Listed here are 8 T cell receptor delta chains from one sample, sequenced in a study of gamma-delta chains in newborns, infants, children. TCRdb applied CATT to the reads for clone calling. The sample includes about 4,000 delta-chain clones, about 45% of them seen just once. This specimen was blood, taken at week 6. The receptor source for this set is a child who was a newborn, infant or young child, either healthy, febrile or measles-vaccinated (not recorded which).

V gene TRDV1 combines with J gene TRDJ1, with 9 bases matching TRDD3. The V gene end was trimmed by 7 bases and the J gene end by 1 base; junction bases not matched to a gene: 25. Germline loops: CDR1 TSWWSYY, CDR2 QGS. CDR3 length equals 21 residues. The CDR3 here is CALALHCKEGGDTRGTDKLIF. The CDR3 nucleotides are TGTGCTCTTGCCCTTCATTGTAAGGAGGGGGGGGATACCAGGGGCACCGATAAACTCATCTTT.

Worth noting for this clone: This could be a read error, since a much larger clone is one nucleotide away. The V gene is TRDV2, the J gene TRDJ2, with TRDD3 matching 8 bases. V was pared by 1 base and J by 0 bases, with 3 bases of the junction left unmatched. This CDR3 region has 16 residues. Per the germline V gene, CDR1 is GEAIGNYY and CDR2 is EKD. The CDR3 region is CACDTPGDTLTAQLFF. DNA of the CDR3: TGTGCCTGTGACACACCGGGGGATACTTTGACAGCACAACTCTTCTTT.

In its sample, this clone is large. Other DNA sequences of this sample code for an identical CDR3. V usage is TRDV2 and J usage is TRDJ3; 8 nucleotides align to TRDD3. The length of the CDR3 is 17 residues. CDR1 is GEAIGNYY and CDR2 is EKD in the germline V gene. V was pared by 3 bases and J by 0 bases, with 3 bases of the junction left unmatched. CDR3 region: CACDGTGGSWDTRQMFF. CDR3 bases: TGTGCCTGTGACGGTACTGGGGGCTCCTGGGACACCCGACAGATGTTTTTC.

This clone is a singleton in its sample. The V call is TRDV2, the J call TRDJ1; 7 nucleotides match TRDD3. Germline V gene data show CDR1 as GEAIGNYY and CDR2 as EKD. This CDR3 is built from 18 residues. J was trimmed by 2 bases and V by 1 base; bases with no gene match: 15. The CDR3 DNA is TGTGCCTGTGACACGCATGGGGGACTCCATACATGGACCGATAAACTCATCTTT. This codes for CACDTHGGLHTWTDKLIF.

Of note for this clone: This sample includes further DNA sequences coding for the same CDR3. This chain connects TRDV3 to TRDJ1, with 8 bases aligning to TRDD3. Germline V CDR1 and CDR2: TVYSNPD, GDNSRS (reference sequence). CDR3 size: 24 residues. J lost 0 bases, V lost 5 bases, and 38 bases had no gene match. CDR3 bases: TGTGCCCTAAAGCACTCCAATTCTACTTTTGAGGGATACGCGAGTCAAACGTACACCGATAAACTCATCTTT. As protein: CALKHSNSTFEGYASQTYTDKLIF.

About this clone itself: This sequence may be a read error, since a much larger clone differs from it by one base. The same CDR3 arises from other DNA sequences in this sample as well. The chain carries TRDV2 and TRDJ2; TRDD3 matches 12 bases. The length of the CDR3 is 17 residues. Germline CDR1 GEAIGNYY, CDR2 EKD. The CDR3 DNA reads as TGTGCCTGTGACACCGTACTGGGGGATACCCGGACAGCGCAACTCTTCTTT. The encoded protein is CACDTVLGDTRTAQLFF.

The chain has TRDV1 and TRDJ1, with 10 positions matching TRDD3. This CDR3 comprises 20 residues. V lost 6 bases, J lost 0 bases, and 19 bases stayed unmatched. Germline-derived CDR1 and CDR2 are TSWWSYY and QGS. CDR3 nucleotides: TGTGCTCTTGGTCCTTTCCTACAAGAAGACTGGGGGATGAACACCGATAAACTCATCTTT. This gives the protein CALGPFLQEDWGMNTDKLIF.

This rearrangement joins TRDV3 to TRDJ1; D is possibly TRDD2 or TRDD3 (7 bases each). Germline V gene lookup returns CDR1 TVYSNPD and CDR2 GDNSRS (reference sequence). V was cut by 4 bases and J by 8 bases, with 41 bases left in between. CDR3 size: 20 residues. The CDR3 DNA sequence: TGTGCCTCTACCCTTCCTGCTCTTACTGGGGCACTCCACCCCGTTCGCAAACTCATCTTT. It is translated as CASTLPALTGALHPVRKLIF. The full variable domain, its missing parts supplied by reference TRDV3 and TRDJ1, is CDKVTQSSPDQTVASGSEVVLLCTYDTVYSNPDLFWYRIRPDYSFQFVFYGDNSRSEGADFTQGRFSVKHILTQKAFHLVISPVRTEDSATYYCASTLPALTGALHPVRKLIFGKGTRVTVEP.